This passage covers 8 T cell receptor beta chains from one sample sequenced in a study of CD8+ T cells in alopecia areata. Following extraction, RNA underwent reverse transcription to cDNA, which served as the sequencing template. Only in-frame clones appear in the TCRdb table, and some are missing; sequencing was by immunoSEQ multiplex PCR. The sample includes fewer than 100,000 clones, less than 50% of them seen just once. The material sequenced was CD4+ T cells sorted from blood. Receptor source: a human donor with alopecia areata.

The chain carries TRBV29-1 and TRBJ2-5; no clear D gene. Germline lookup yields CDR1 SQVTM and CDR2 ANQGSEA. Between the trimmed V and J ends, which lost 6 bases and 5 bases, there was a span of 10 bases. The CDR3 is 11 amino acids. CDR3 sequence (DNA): TGCAGCGTGCGTACTGCCGAGACCCAGTACTTC. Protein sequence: CSVRTAETQYF.

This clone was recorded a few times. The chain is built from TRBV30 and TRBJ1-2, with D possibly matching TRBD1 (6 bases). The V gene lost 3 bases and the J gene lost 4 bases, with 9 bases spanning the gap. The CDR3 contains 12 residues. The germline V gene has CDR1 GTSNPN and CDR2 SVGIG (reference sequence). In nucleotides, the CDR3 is TGTGCCTGGAGAGGGACAACCTATGGCTACACCTTC. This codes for CAWRGTTYGYTF.

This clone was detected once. CDR3 bases: TGTGCCAGCAGTTTTGACTCAAGGAATGAGCAGTTCTTC. Its translation is CASSFDSRNEQFF. V and J are TRBV27 and TRBJ2-1; D uncertain. The CDR3 extends over 13 amino acids. The germline V and J ends were trimmed by 3 bases and 7 bases, with 10 bases remaining between them. Germline V CDR1 and CDR2: MNHEY, SMNVEV (reference sequence).

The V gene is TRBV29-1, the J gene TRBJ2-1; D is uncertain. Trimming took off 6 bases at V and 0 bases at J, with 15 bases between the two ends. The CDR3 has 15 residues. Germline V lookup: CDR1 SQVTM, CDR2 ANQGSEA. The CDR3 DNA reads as TGCAGCGTCTCAAGAGAGGCAAACTCCTACAATGAGCAGTTCTTC. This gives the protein CSVSREANSYNEQFF.

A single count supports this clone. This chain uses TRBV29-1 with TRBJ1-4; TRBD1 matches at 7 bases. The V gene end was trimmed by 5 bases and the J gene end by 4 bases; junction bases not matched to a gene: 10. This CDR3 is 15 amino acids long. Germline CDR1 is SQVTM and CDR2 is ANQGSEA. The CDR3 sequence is CSVQKGTVDNEKLFF. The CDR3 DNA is TGCAGCGTTCAGAAAGGGACAGTTGATAATGAAAAACTGTTTTTT.

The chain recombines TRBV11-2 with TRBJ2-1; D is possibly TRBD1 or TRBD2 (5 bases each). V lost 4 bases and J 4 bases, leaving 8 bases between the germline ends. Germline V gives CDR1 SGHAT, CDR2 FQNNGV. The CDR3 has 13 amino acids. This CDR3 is CASSYGAYNEQFF. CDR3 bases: TGTGCCAGCAGCTACGGGGCTTACAATGAGCAGTTCTTC.

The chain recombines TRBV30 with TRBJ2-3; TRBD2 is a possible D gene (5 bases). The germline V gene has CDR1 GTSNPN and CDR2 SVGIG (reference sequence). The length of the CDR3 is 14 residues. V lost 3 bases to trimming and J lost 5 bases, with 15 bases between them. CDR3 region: CAWSAEGPGDTQYF. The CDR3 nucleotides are TGTGCCTGGAGCGCAGAGGGCCCGGGAGATACGCAGTATTTT.

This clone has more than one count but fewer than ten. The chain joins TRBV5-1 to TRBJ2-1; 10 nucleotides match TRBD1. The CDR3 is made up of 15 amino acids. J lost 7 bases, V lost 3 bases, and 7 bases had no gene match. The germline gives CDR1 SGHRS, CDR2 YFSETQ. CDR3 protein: CASSSPGQGNNEQFF. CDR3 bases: TGCGCCAGCAGCTCCCCGGGACAGGGGAATAATGAGCAGTTCTTC.